The 29 T cell receptor beta chains listed next were all sequenced from one sample in a study of beta chain features in type 1 diabetes. Expressed TCRB transcripts were sequenced, since all the RNA that had been isolated was reverse transcribed. The protocol was immunoSEQ multiplex PCR, while the TCRdb copy is restricted to in-frame clones and leaves out a portion. Of around 140,000 clones in the sample, less than 11% were seen once. The source material was naive CD4+ T cells from blood. Receptors were obtained from a man aged 18 to 30 in good health.

The chain has TRBV6-5 and TRBJ2-5; D not resolved. The CDR3 contains 14 residues. Trimming removed 5 bases from V and 1 base from J, with 11 bases in between. CDR1 is MNHEY, CDR2 SVGAGI, per germline. CDR3 sequence (DNA): TGTGCCAGCAGTAGCCGACACCGCCAAGAGACCCAGTACTTC. It is translated as CASSSRHRQETQYF.

This chain links TRBV6-5 with TRBJ2-3; TRBD2 matches at 10 bases. J lost 7 bases, V lost 2 bases, and 6 bases had no gene match. The CDR3 is 15 amino acids. In germline, CDR1 is MNHEY, CDR2 SVGAGI. The chain's CDR3 is CASSYVTSGANTQYF. The CDR3 DNA follows: TGTGCCAGCAGTTACGTAACTAGCGGGGCAAATACGCAGTATTTT.

This chain uses TRBV4-3 with TRBJ2-2; TRBD2 agrees at 13 bases. V was clipped by 0 bases and J by 6 bases; unmatched bases: 4. This CDR3 region has 17 residues. CDR1 and CDR2 (germline): LGHNA, YSLEER. Here the CDR3 reads CASSQEGLAGAAGELFF. Here the CDR3 DNA reads TGCGCCAGCAGCCAAGAAGGACTAGCGGGGGCCGCCGGGGAGCTGTTTTTT.

At least ten counts were recorded for this clone. The chain recombines TRBV7-9 with TRBJ2-7, with TRBD1 identical over 8 bases. The CDR3 totals 15 residues. Trimming cost V 3 bases and J 4 bases; bases outside gene matches: 8. Germline V CDR1 and CDR2: SEHNR, FQNEAQ (reference sequence). CDR3 region: CASSLGRTGSYEQYF. The DNA for the CDR3 is TGTGCCAGCAGCTTGGGAAGGACAGGGAGTTACGAGCAGTACTTC. The entire variable domain, with the rest obtained from reference TRBV7-9 and TRBJ2-7, is as follows: DTGVSQNPRHKITKRGQNVTFRCDPISEHNRLYWYRQTLGQGPEFLTYFQNEAQLEKSRLLSDRFSAERPKGSFSTLEIQRTEQGDSAMYLCASSLGRTGSYEQYFGPGTRLTVT.

This clone turned up a few times. The chain is built from TRBV28 and TRBJ2-7, with a weak D call TRBD1 (5 bases). Germline values: CDR1 MDHEN, CDR2 SYDVKM. This CDR3 is built from 15 residues. V was trimmed by 3 bases and J by 4 bases, leaving 16 bases between them. The CDR3 region has the DNA TGTGCCAGCAGTTTTGGGCAGGGAACATGGTACGAGCAGTACTTC. As protein: CASSFGQGTWYEQYF.

A few counts support this clone. The rearrangement uses TRBV19 and TRBJ1-2; TRBD1 matches 10 bases. Germline V gene data show CDR1 as LNHDA and CDR2 as SQIVND (reference sequence). Trimming took 5 bases from V and 4 from J; bases not matched to a gene: 10. The CDR3 totals 16 residues. CDR3 bases: TGTGCCAGTAGTCCGCGGACAGGGGGGAGTATCTATGGCTACACCTTC. Its protein is CASSPRTGGSIYGYTF.

This chain uses TRBV5-6 with TRBJ1-4; the match to TRBD1 covers 9 bases. Germline-derived CDR1 and CDR2 are SGHDT and YYEEEE. The CDR3 extends over 15 amino acids. V trimming: 4 bases; J trimming: 8 bases; junction bases outside the gene matches: 9. CDR3 bases: TGTGCCAGCAGCGCGGGATGGGACAGGGACGAAAAACTGTTTTTT. Protein product: CASSAGWDRDEKLFF.

This clone has only a few counts. The chain combines TRBV5-1 with TRBJ1-1; D remains unclear. Germline CDR1 is SGHRS and CDR2 is YFSETQ. CDR3 length equals 15 residues. With 0 bases removed from V and 1 base from J, the gap between germline ends came to 10 bases. CDR3: CASSLATSWNTEAFF. CDR3 nucleotide sequence: TGCGCCAGCAGCTTGGCAACATCATGGAACACTGAAGCTTTCTTT.

This clone was seen more than once but under ten times. This chain connects TRBV7-7 to TRBJ2-6, with D unresolved. CDR1 and CDR2 from the germline V gene are SSHAT and FNYEAQ (reference sequence). Trimming removed 6 bases at V and 1 base at J, with 7 bases between. CDR3 length equals 14 residues. The CDR3 loop is CASSLSSGANVLTF. CDR3 in DNA: TGTGCCAGCAGTCTTTCGTCTGGGGCCAACGTCCTGACTTTC.

A few counts support this clone. This chain joins TRBV2 and TRBJ2-1, with D possibly TRBD2 on 7 matching bases. This CDR3 comprises 14 residues. From germline, CDR1 is SNHLY and CDR2 FYNNEI. The ends were cut back, 7 bases at V and 4 bases at J, with 14 bases in the middle. The CDR3 DNA reads as TGTGCCAGCAAAGGGGGGGACTATTACAATGAGCAGTTCTTC. Its protein is CASKGGDYYNEQFF.

The chain couples TRBV7-2 to TRBJ2-7; 8 nucleotides align to TRBD1. V was clipped by 5 bases and J by 0 bases; unmatched bases: 6. Looked up from germline, CDR1 is SGHTA and CDR2 is FQGNSA. The CDR3 consists of 15 residues. In DNA, the CDR3 is TGTGCCAGCAGCACGCGACAGGGGCTCTCCTACGAGCAGTACTTC. This translates into CASSTRQGLSYEQYF. Together with reference TRBV7-2 and TRBJ2-7, the CDR3 gives the full variable domain: GAGVSQSPSNKVTEKGKDVELRCDPISGHTALYWYRQSLGQGLEFLIYFQGNSAPDKSGLPSDRFSAERTGGSVSTLTIQRTQQEDSAVYLCASSTRQGLSYEQYFGPGTRLTVT.

The rearrangement uses TRBV5-1 and TRBJ2-1; the match to TRBD1 covers 9 bases. Germline V gene sequence: CDR1 SGHRS, CDR2 YFSETQ. The CDR3 sequence is 16 residues long. V shed 4 bases and J 8 bases; nucleotides not matched to a gene: 13. CDR3 in amino acids: CASSEGTGLSIDEQFF. CDR3 in DNA: TGCGCCAGCAGCGAAGGGACAGGGTTGTCAATTGATGAGCAGTTCTTC.

This clone was seen a handful of times. This chain joins TRBV29-1 and TRBJ2-1; D is uncertain. CDR3 length: 15 residues. V was shortened by 0 bases and J by 7 bases, with 16 bases between the two germline ends. Germline V gene sequence: CDR1 SQVTM, CDR2 ANQGSEA. The CDR3 here is CSVEDSRPGSNEQFF. Written as DNA, the CDR3 is TGCAGCGTTGAAGATTCCAGGCCAGGTTCGAATGAGCAGTTCTTC.

In its sample, this clone was seen a few times. The chain uses TRBV11-2 and TRBJ2-7; D unresolved. This CDR3 spans 12 amino acids. CDR1 is SGHAT, CDR2 FQNNGV, per germline. V gave up 5 bases and J gave up 7 bases, with 12 bases separating them. The CDR3 region is CASSPVVGEQYF. CDR3 DNA: TGTGCCAGCAGCCCAGTTGTCGGGGAGCAGTACTTC.

The rearrangement uses TRBV28 and TRBJ2-7; D gene unclear. The CDR3 sequence is 11 residues long. Germline V gene lookup returns CDR1 MDHEN and CDR2 SYDVKM. Trimming left V 7 bases short and J 2 bases short, with 6 bases between. The CDR3 loop reads CASTRAYEQYF. The CDR3 DNA follows: TGTGCCAGCACCCGAGCCTACGAGCAGTACTTC.

This clone has a handful of counts. J is TRBJ2-1 and V is TRBV30; the match to TRBD1 covers 9 bases. Germline loops: CDR1 GTSNPN, CDR2 SVGIG (reference sequence). Losses at the gene ends were 5 bases for V and 6 bases for J; bases not matched to a gene: 8. The CDR3 length is 14 residues. CDR3 sequence (DNA): TGTGCCTGGTCGCTCCGGGACAGGGTCAATGAGCAGTTCTTC. It yields the protein CAWSLRDRVNEQFF.

V usage is TRBV27 and J usage is TRBJ2-1; 10 bases line up with TRBD1. Losses at the gene ends were 6 bases for V and 5 bases for J; bases not matched to a gene: 7. There are 15 residues in the CDR3. The germline CDR1 and CDR2 sequences are MNHEY and SMNVEV (reference sequence). The CDR3 protein is CASRHGQGEHNEQFF. Written as DNA, the CDR3 is TGTGCCAGCAGACACGGACAGGGGGAACACAATGAGCAGTTCTTC.

This chain links TRBV20-1 with TRBJ2-1; the D gene is possibly TRBD2 (5 bases). The CDR3 is 11 amino acids. Trimming took off 8 bases at V and 2 bases at J, with 7 bases between the two ends. Germline V gene lookup returns CDR1 DFQATT and CDR2 SNEGSKA (reference sequence). The CDR3: CSRAAYNEQFF. The CDR3 DNA is TGCAGTCGAGCGGCCTACAATGAGCAGTTCTTC.

The table lists this clone with a few counts. This chain connects TRBV11-2 to TRBJ1-5; D is unclear. The CDR3 totals 13 residues. The V and J ends lost 1 base and 5 bases respectively, with 6 bases between them. CDR1 SGHAT and CDR2 FQNNGV come from the germline V gene. The CDR3 sequence is CASSLGTHQPQHF. The CDR3 nucleotides read TGTGCCAGCAGCTTAGGTACTCATCAGCCCCAGCATTTT.

This clone was observed a handful of times. An end of the junction differs from the germline gene, which may be a read error. The rearrangement joins TRBV7-2 to TRBJ2-7; 7 positions agree with TRBD1. The germline V gene encodes CDR1 SGHTA and CDR2 FQGNSA. The CDR3 has 14 amino acids. The CDR3 DNA reads TGTGCCAGCAGACAGGGGCCCCTACGAGCAAACCCTCGGTTC. Translation gives CASRQGPLRANPRF. Full variable domain (remainder filled in from reference TRBV7-2 and TRBJ2-7): GAGVSQSPSNKVTEKGKDVELRCDPISGHTALYWYRQSLGQGLEFLIYFQGNSAPDKSGLPSDRFSAERTGGSVSTLTIQRTQQEDSAVYLCASRQGPLRANPRFGPGTRLTVT.

The chain employs TRBV7-2 and TRBJ1-6, with a weak D call TRBD1 (5 bases). The V and J ends lost 5 bases and 9 bases respectively, with 17 bases between them. The length of the CDR3 is 15 residues. Germline CDR1 and CDR2: SGHTA and FQGNSA. CDR3 sequence: CASSHAGPTGSPLHF. CDR3 in DNA: TGTGCCAGCAGCCATGCGGGGCCTACTGGTTCACCCCTCCACTTT.

This clone was recorded a few times. This chain's CDR3 is CASSAGQGTGELFF. In nucleotides, the CDR3 is TGTGCCAGCAGCGCTGGACAGGGTACCGGGGAGCTGTTTTTT. This rearrangement joins TRBV7-8 to TRBJ2-2; the match to TRBD1 covers 8 bases. The ends lost 5 bases at V and 5 bases at J; junction bases unmatched: 4. The CDR3 runs to 14 residues. Germline V gene lookup returns CDR1 SGHVS and CDR2 FQNEAQ.

This clone has a handful of counts. Mismatch with germline at one junction end may stem from a read error. The chain couples TRBV27 to TRBJ2-6; D perhaps matches TRBD1 (5 bases). This CDR3 spans 10 amino acids. CDR1 is MNHEY, CDR2 SMNVEV, per germline (reference sequence). Written as DNA, the CDR3 is TGTGCCAGCAATCCCCTGGACAAGGCTTTC. This gives the protein CASNPLDKAF.

In its sample, this clone was seen a few times. The J gene is TRBJ2-5, the V gene TRBV7-2; 9 bases agree with TRBD1. Germline CDR1 reads SGHTA; CDR2 reads FQGNSA. The V segment lost 6 bases and the J segment 2 bases; nucleotides outside the gene matches: 7. The CDR3 spans 15 residues. CDR3 nucleotide sequence: TGTGCCAGCAGTCCTACAGGGGGCGGTCAAGAGACCCAGTACTTC. Its translation is CASSPTGGGQETQYF.

The rearrangement uses TRBV5-1 and TRBJ1-1, with D possibly matching TRBD1 (6 bases). Germline CDR1 SGHRS, CDR2 YFSETQ. The CDR3 sequence is 15 residues long. V shed 0 bases and J shed 1 base, with 10 bases lying between them. CDR3 amino acids: CASSLEGGRNTEAFF. CDR3 DNA sequence: TGCGCCAGCAGCTTGGAGGGGGGGCGGAACACTGAAGCTTTCTTT.

This clone showed up just a few times. The V call is TRBV29-1, the J call TRBJ1-1; 7 nucleotides agree with TRBD1. The trim removed 2 bases at V and 5 bases at J, leaving 8 bases unmatched. Germline CDR1 is SQVTM and CDR2 is ANQGSEA. CDR3 length equals 14 residues. The CDR3 DNA sequence: TGCAGCGTTGAACGTGGGCAGGGGGGTACTGAAGCTTTCTTT. It codes for CSVERGQGGTEAFF.

This chain uses TRBV7-2 with TRBJ2-3; possibly TRBD1 for D (5 bases). Per germline, CDR1 SGHTA and CDR2 FQGNSA. Trimming stripped 3 bases from V and 0 bases from J, with 7 bases between. This CDR3 is built from 14 residues. The CDR3: CASSFRQSTDTQYF. CDR3 coding DNA: TGTGCCAGCAGCTTTAGACAGAGCACAGATACGCAGTATTTT.

This clone was detected only a few times. V and J are TRBV9 and TRBJ2-1; 7 nucleotides match TRBD2. The CDR3 has 17 residues. Trimming at V came to 0 bases and at J to 0 bases, leaving 6 bases not matched to a gene. Per germline, CDR1 SGDLS and CDR2 YYNGEE. Here the CDR3 reads CASSVAPTSASYNEQFF. The CDR3, as DNA: TGTGCCAGCAGCGTAGCTCCCACTAGCGCCTCCTACAATGAGCAGTTCTTC.

This clone appeared a few times. The chain employs TRBV4-3 and TRBJ2-5; TRBD1 aligns across 8 bases. The CDR3 contains 14 residues. Trimming cost V 3 bases and J 2 bases; bases outside gene matches: 2. CDR1 is LGHNA and CDR2 is YSLEER in the germline V gene. As DNA, the CDR3 is TGCGCCAGCAGCCAGGGACAGGCACAAGAGACCCAGTACTTC. Translating gives CASSQGQAQETQYF.